The 3 T cell receptor beta chains given below trace back to one sample, sequenced in a study of T-cell memory formation after mild COVID-19. TCRdb used MiXCR to reprocess the 5' RACE reads, holding one entry per CDR3 protein. Of around 200,000 distinct CDR3 sequences listed, approximately 17% were seen once; the top ten hold roughly 3.8%. The sequencing input was PBMCs or a T cell subset sorted from them (not recorded which). Every receptor here comes from a man aged 18 to 29 who had mild COVID-19 (a few samples of this study predate the infection). Cell type and time point are not known.

There are a few counts of this clonotype. The chain links TRBV7-2 to TRBJ2-5; the D is unclear. The ends were cut back, 5 bases at V and 5 bases at J, with 15 bases in the middle. The CDR3 runs to 14 residues. The V gene's germline CDR1 is SGHTA and CDR2 FQGNSA. Here the CDR3 reads CASSKMGLGETQYF. The CDR3 DNA sequence: TGTGCCAGCAGCAAGATGGGCCTAGGGGAGACCCAGTACTTC.

The chain couples TRBV14 to TRBJ2-5; 11 bases are a match to TRBD2. The germline V gene encodes CDR1 SGHDN and CDR2 FVKESK. V lost 2 bases and J lost 5; bases outside the gene matches: 13. There are 18 residues in the CDR3. DNA of the CDR3: TGTGCCAGCAGCCAATTCGCCTCTAGCGGGGGGTCGGGTGAGACCCAGTACTTC. It specifies CASSQFASSGGSGETQYF.

This clonotype was observed a few times. The J gene is TRBJ1-2, the V gene TRBV11-2; unclear D gene. The germline V and J ends were trimmed by 3 bases and 3 bases, with 8 bases remaining between them. Germline V gene data show CDR1 as SGHAT and CDR2 as FQNNGV. The CDR3 has 13 residues. The CDR3 DNA sequence: TGTGCCAGCAGCTTTGGCCGGGACTATGGCTACACCTTC. Translating gives CASSFGRDYGYTF. Full variable domain (outside the CDR3, taken from reference TRBV11-2 and TRBJ1-2): EAGVAQSPRYKIIEKRQSVAFWCNPISGHATLYWYQQILGQGPKLLIQFQNNGVVDDSQLPKDRFSAERLKGVDSTLKIQPAKLEDSAVYLCASSFGRDYGYTFGSGTRLTVV.